This record covers a single T cell receptor (beta chain). The data originate from a study of blood T cell repertoires in COVID-19. Whole-study context: Samples came from the United States, Italy and Spain, spanning acute and convalescent COVID-19. From T cells, B-cell-depleted T cells, or PBMCs came the material, which was cDNA or gDNA.

Germline V gives CDR1 MNHEY, CDR2 SVGEGT. CDR3 size: 14 residues. Trimming cost V 2 bases and J 4 bases; bases outside gene matches: 4. Using immunoSEQ multiplex PCR, the repertoire was profiled, and TCRdb retains in-frame clones only, with some absent. The table records more than 300,000 clones, around nine tenths of them present only once. This sequence originates from a woman between 18 and 29 years old who had recovered from COVID-19. Sequenced input: peripheral blood. The V call is TRBV6-2 or TRBV6-3, the J call TRBJ2-7, with 8 bases fitting TRBD1. CDR3 region: CASSYGQGTYEQYV. The CDR3 DNA reads as TGTGCCAGCAGTTACGGACAGGGCACGTACGAGCAGTACGTC.